These T cell receptor beta chains were read from a single sample in a study of blood T cell repertoires in COVID-19. Repertoires were generated with immunoSEQ multiplex PCR, while TCRdb's copy carries only in-frame clones and drops some. This table has some 140,000 clones, 75% to 90% appearing once. Sequencing input: peripheral blood. The receptor source for this set is a human donor in a cohort sampled during active COVID-19. Both conserved end residues are part of each CDR3. The D gene is left open where the match is weak. Part of the rows lack a size; the others show once, few, many or a class for expanded clones.

TRBD1	TRBV27	.	TRBJ2-2	CASSAYRGSTGELFF	TGTGCCAGCAGTGCATACAGGGGGTCGACCGGGGAGCTGTTTTTT
TRBD2	TRBV25-1	.	TRBJ2-3	CASSEGGGPGDTQYF	TGTGCCAGCAGTGAAGGCGGGGGGCCCGGGGATACGCAGTATTTT
TRBD1	TRBV2	.	TRBJ1-1	CASSETGGRGTEAFF	TGTGCCAGCAGTGAGACAGGGGGTCGGGGTACTGAAGCTTTCTTT
.	TRBV6-2/TRBV6-3	.	TRBJ1-2	CASSLQDGYTF	TGTGCCAGCAGCCTCCAGGATGGCTACACCTTC
.	TRBV7-2	once	TRBJ1-6	CASSLSTYNSPLHF	TGTGCCAGCAGCTTATCGACTTATAATTCACCCCTCCACTTT
TRBD2	TRBV6-1	.	TRBJ2-3	CASSELAGNADTQYF	TGTGCCAGCAGTGAGCTAGCGGGAAACGCAGATACGCAGTATTTT
TRBD2	TRBV9	.	TRBJ2-5	CASSREGETQYF	TGTGCCAGCAGTAGGGAGGGAGAGACCCAGTACTTC
TRBD2	TRBV7-2	.	TRBJ2-1	CASSLGGVGKNEQFF	TGTGCCAGCAGCTTGGGGGGGGTAGGAAAGAATGAGCAGTTCTTC
TRBD1	TRBV7-8	.	TRBJ1-6	CASSPRTGASPLHF	TGTGCCAGCAGCCCGAGGACAGGGGCTTCACCCCTCCACTTT
.	TRBV6-2/TRBV6-3	.	TRBJ1-1	CASSYAENTEAFF	TGTGCCAGCAGTTACGCGGAGAACACTGAAGCTTTCTTT
TRBD1	TRBV5-1	.	TRBJ2-1	CASSLVSQGYEQFF	TGCGCCAGCAGCTTGGTGTCACAGGGGTATGAGCAGTTCTTC
TRBD2	TRBV10-3	.	TRBJ2-1	CAISEPTSGRQDEQFF	TGTGCCATCAGTGAGCCAACTAGCGGGAGGCAGGATGAGCAGTTCTTC
TRBD2	TRBV6-6	.	TRBJ2-3	CASSYRWGGSTDTQYF	TGTGCCAGCAGTTACCGTTGGGGGGGGAGCACAGATACGCAGTATTTT
.	TRBV4-1	few	TRBJ2-3	CASSHPFGGGVEDTQYF	TGCGCCAGCAGCCACCCGTTTGGAGGGGGGGTTGAAGATACGCAGTATTTT
.	TRBV5-4	.	TRBJ1-1	CASSSGGTVEAFF	TGTGCCAGCAGCTCGGGAGGTACAGTTGAAGCTTTCTTT
.	TRBV19	.	TRBJ2-1	CASAPLAWNEQFF	TGTGCCAGCGCCCCCCTAGCTTGGAATGAGCAGTTCTTC
.	TRBV15	.	TRBJ1-1	CATSRDLTGIGYTEAFF	TGTGCCACCAGCAGAGATTTAACGGGAATTGGGTACACTGAAGCTTTCTTT
.	TRBV9	.	TRBJ1-1	CASSEGSGGNTEAFF	TGTGCCAGCAGCGAGGGGAGCGGGGGGAACACTGAAGCTTTCTTT
.	TRBV12-3/TRBV12-4	once	TRBJ1-2	CASRLALAGYTF	TGTGCCAGCAGGCTGGCCCTGGCTGGCTACACCTTC
.	TRBV7-2	.	TRBJ1-2	CASSLDVEGYTF	TGTGCCAGCAGCTTAGATGTGGAGGGCTACACCTTC
.	TRBV7-8	.	TRBJ2-3	CASSLDAGGGDTQYF	TGTGCCAGCAGCTTAGATGCAGGGGGAGGAGATACGCAGTATTTT
.	TRBV19	.	TRBJ1-4	CASSIGRGVTNEKLFF	TGTGCCAGTAGTATAGGCAGGGGAGTAACTAATGAAAAACTGTTTTTT
.	TRBV7-9	.	TRBJ2-2	CASSLVARAGELFF	TGTGCCAGCAGCTTAGTTGCCCGCGCCGGGGAGCTGTTTTTT
.	TRBV19	.	TRBJ2-4	CASSIGSKTRLGIQYF	TGTGCCAGTAGTATAGGGTCTAAGACACGCCTGGGCATTCAGTACTTC
.	TRBV6-2/TRBV6-3	once	TRBJ1-5	CASSYDRTYSNQPQHF	TGTGCCAGCAGTTACGACAGAACATATAGCAATCAGCCCCAGCATTTT
.	TRBV9	.	TRBJ2-5	CASSGGGAVWETQYF	TGTGCCAGCAGCGGTGGGGGGGCGGTTTGGGAGACCCAGTACTTC
.	TRBV29-1	.	TRBJ2-1	CSVEKDSGNEQFF	TGCAGCGTTGAGAAGGATTCGGGGAATGAGCAGTTCTTC
.	TRBV7-9	.	TRBJ1-4	CASSLALLGGDEKLFF	TGTGCCAGCAGCTTAGCGCTGCTTGGGGGCGATGAAAAACTGTTTTTT
TRBD1	TRBV27	.	TRBJ1-1	CASSRDRVGGTEAFF	TGTGCCAGCAGCCGGGACAGGGTCGGTGGGACCGAAGCTTTCTTT
.	TRBV2	.	TRBJ2-2	CASSELVNGELFF	TGTGCCAGCAGTGAACTAGTGAACGGGGAGCTGTTTTTT
.	TRBV6-6	.	TRBJ1-5	CASSPRGEYQPQHF	TGTGCCAGCAGTCCCAGGGGAGAATATCAGCCCCAGCATTTT
.	TRBV11-2	.	TRBJ1-3	CASSFDGGSGNTIYF	TGTGCCAGCAGCTTTGACGGCGGGTCTGGAAACACCATATATTTT
.	TRBV6-5	.	TRBJ2-5	CASSSRSGATETQYF	TGTGCCAGCAGTTCCCGGAGTGGCGCTACGGAGACCCAGTACTTC
TRBD2	TRBV7-2	.	TRBJ2-7	CASSETSGGTQYEQYF	TGTGCCAGCAGCGAAACTAGCGGGGGGACCCAGTACGAGCAGTACTTC
TRBD1	TRBV9	.	TRBJ2-7	CASSASGQGSFIGAYEQYF	TGTGCCAGCAGCGCCTCCGGACAGGGATCTTTTATTGGGGCCTACGAGCAGTACTTC
TRBD1	TRBV7-2	.	TRBJ1-3	CASSLDRRGPGNTIYF	TGTGCCAGCAGCTTAGATCGCAGGGGGCCAGGAAACACCATATATTTT
.	TRBV18	.	TRBJ2-7	CASSLSYRDEQYF	TGTGCCAGCTCACTATCCTACAGGGACGAGCAGTACTTC
.	TRBV28	.	TRBJ2-2	CASSSGNTGELFF	TGTGCCAGCAGTTCGGGAAACACCGGGGAGCTGTTTTTT
.	TRBV4-3	.	TRBJ2-2	CASGLILNTGELFF	TGCGCCAGTGGACTGATACTGAACACCGGGGAGCTGTTTTTT
TRBD1	TRBV5-1	.	TRBJ2-2	CASSLRQGVNTGELFF	TGCGCCAGCAGCTTGCGACAGGGGGTAAACACCGGGGAGCTGTTTTTT
.	TRBV4-1	.	TRBJ2-5	CASSHLGGVGETQYF	TGCGCCAGCAGCCACCTAGGCGGGGTGGGAGAGACCCAGTACTTC